Presented here are 32 T cell receptor beta chains from one specimen sequenced in a study of blood T cells in healthy people across ages. A sample-barcoded 5' primer and a J-beta primer mix were used in a second PCR of roughly 7 to 11 cycles. MiXCR was run by TCRdb on the 5' RACE reads, yielding one entry per CDR3 protein. The repertoire includes 1.5 million or so distinct CDR3 sequences, about 42% of them detected once, and 4% sits in the top ten. The sample comprised blood. These receptors originate from a young woman in good health.

The chain combines TRBV11-2 with TRBJ2-3; D is possibly TRBD1 (6 bases). Germline V gives CDR1 SGHAT, CDR2 FQNNGV. The V and J ends lost 4 bases and 0 bases respectively, with 23 bases between them. The CDR3 loop spans 19 amino acids. DNA for the CDR3: TGTGCCAGCAGCTCAGTTCGGCAGGGGATAATTTCTAGCACAGATACGCAGTATTTT. Translated: CASSSVRQGIISSTDTQYF.

The rearrangement links TRBV10-3 to TRBJ1-1; D is unclear. The length of the CDR3 is 12 residues. The V gene lost 11 bases and the J gene lost 5 bases, with 15 bases spanning the gap. Germline CDR1 and CDR2: ENHRY and SYGVKD. The CDR3 protein is CAASNPATEAFF. As DNA, the CDR3 is TGTGCCGCGTCGAACCCAGCGACTGAAGCTTTCTTT.

V and J are TRBV6-5 and TRBJ2-3, with D perhaps matching TRBD1 (6 bases). In germline, CDR1 is MNHEY, CDR2 SVGAGI. V was cut by 0 bases and J by 2 bases, with 18 bases left in between. The CDR3 sequence is 18 residues long. CDR3 DNA sequence: TGTGCCAGCAGTTACTCGTTCGGTCAGGGGCTATACACAGATACGCAGTATTTT. Protein sequence: CASSYSFGQGLYTDTQYF.

There are a few counts of this clonotype. The chain links TRBV5-1 to TRBJ2-7; a possible D gene is TRBD2 (5 bases). Germline lookup yields CDR1 SGHRS and CDR2 YFSETQ. V lost 0 bases, J lost 5 bases, and 12 bases lay in between. The CDR3 runs 14 residues. The CDR3 nucleotides are TGCGCCAGCAGCTTGGAGGGAGCTCTACACGAGCAGTACTTC. This codes for CASSLEGALHEQYF.

This sequence joins TRBV6-1 and TRBJ1-2, with TRBD1 identical over 8 bases. Germline V CDR1 and CDR2: MNHNS, SASEGT. Losses at the gene ends were 7 bases for V and 2 bases for J; bases not matched to a gene: 3. There are 13 residues in the CDR3. CDR3 sequence (DNA): TGTGCCAGCACGACAGGGGAAAACTATGGCTACACCTTC. Protein sequence: CASTTGENYGYTF.

This clonotype appeared a few times. The chain couples TRBV7-9 to TRBJ2-1, with 7 nucleotides matching TRBD2. Germline trimming cut 2 bases from V and 7 bases from J; bases unmatched to any gene: 14. CDR3 length equals 17 residues. The germline V gene has CDR1 SEHNR and CDR2 FQNEAQ (reference sequence). The chain's CDR3 is CASSLFPRENGGNEQFF. DNA of the CDR3: TGTGCCAGCAGCTTATTCCCCAGGGAGAACGGGGGGAATGAGCAGTTCTTC. The entire variable domain, with the rest obtained from reference TRBV7-9 and TRBJ2-1, is as follows: DTGVSQNPRHKITKRGQNVTFRCDPISEHNRLYWYRQTLGQGPEFLTYFQNEAQLEKSRLLSDRFSAERPKGSFSTLEIQRTEQGDSAMYLCASSLFPRENGGNEQFFGPGTRLTVL.

The V gene is TRBV9, the J gene TRBJ1-6, with D possibly being TRBD1 (5 bases). With 7 bases removed from V and 7 bases from J, the gap between germline ends came to 12 bases. Germline CDR1 is SGDLS and CDR2 is YYNGEE. The CDR3 length is 13 residues. CDR3: CASQPGPNSPLHF. CDR3 DNA sequence: TGTGCCAGCCAGCCGGGACCAAATTCACCCCTCCACTTT.

A note on this clonotype: Given a much more abundant clone one base away, this may be a read error. The chain couples TRBV6-6 to TRBJ2-1, with 9 positions matching TRBD1. CDR1 is MNHNY, CDR2 SVGAGI, per germline (reference sequence). The CDR3 length is 15 residues. The CDR3 DNA reads TGTGCCAGCAGTTTCGGACAGGGGTCCTGCAATGAGCAGTTCTTC. This translates into CASSFGQGSCNEQFF.

CDR3 sequence: CASSALRASPYNEQFF. The DNA of the CDR3 is TGTGCCAGCAGTGCGCTTCGCGCCTCCCCCTACAATGAGCAGTTCTTC. The V gene is TRBV2, the J gene TRBJ2-1; D is unclear. The CDR3 covers 16 residues. The ends were cut back, 4 bases at V and 2 bases at J, with 15 bases in the middle. Germline CDR1 and CDR2: SNHLY and FYNNEI.

In its sample, this clonotype was seen once. The chain uses TRBV27 and TRBJ2-1; TRBD2 matches at 14 bases. J gave up 9 bases and V 5 bases, and 6 bases lay outside the gene matches. The CDR3 consists of 15 residues. Germline CDR1 reads MNHEY; CDR2 reads SMNVEV (reference sequence). For the CDR3, the DNA is TGTGCCAGCAGTCCGGGGACTAGCGGGGGCAGTGAGCAGTTCTTC. It translates to CASSPGTSGGSEQFF.

The chain has TRBV24-1 and TRBJ1-5, with D possibly TRBD1 on 6 matching bases. The length of the CDR3 is 17 residues. Germline V lookup: CDR1 KGHDR, CDR2 SFDVKD. Between the trimmed V and J ends, which lost 4 bases and 0 bases, there was a span of 15 bases. CDR3 sequence reads: CATSDPDRTLSNQPQHF. CDR3 coding DNA: TGTGCCACCAGTGACCCCGACAGGACCCTTAGCAATCAGCCCCAGCATTTT.

The rearrangement links TRBV6-2 or TRBV6-3 to TRBJ1-5, with D perhaps TRBD1 (5 bases). The CDR3 extends over 12 amino acids. Germline CDR1 and CDR2: MNHEY and SVGEGT. Trimming took 6 bases from V and 10 from J, leaving 13 bases between them. CDR3 DNA: TGTGCCAGCAGCATGAGGGGCAGCCCCCAGCATTTT. Amino acids: CASSMRGSPQHF.

CDR3 residues: CAISGRPYEQYF. The DNA for the CDR3 is TGTGCCATCAGTGGAAGGCCCTACGAGCAGTACTTC. This chain uses TRBV10-3 with TRBJ2-5; no clear D. The J call may be mistaken, given a closer DNA end match to TRBJ2-7. The CDR3 length is 12 residues. Germline values: CDR1 ENHRY, CDR2 SYGVKD.

Comments on this clonotype: At one end, the junction sequence differs from germline, possibly due to a read error. The chain links TRBV29-1 to TRBJ2-7; D is unresolved. Germline assignment: CDR1 SQVTM and CDR2 ANQGSEA. The CDR3 length is 11 residues. The chain's CDR3 is CSVEEGYEKYF. The CDR3 coding sequence is TGCAGCGTTGAGGAAGGTTACGAGAAGTACTTC.

The V call is TRBV7-6, the J call TRBJ2-7, with 10 bases matching TRBD2. CDR1 SGHVS and CDR2 FNYEAQ come from the germline V gene. The CDR3 extends over 16 amino acids. Trimming at V came to 5 bases and at J to 3 bases, leaving 10 bases not matched to a gene. This CDR3 reads CASSPGTSAQNYEQYF. CDR3 DNA: TGTGCCAGCAGCCCAGGGACTAGCGCACAGAACTACGAGCAGTACTTC.

The chain combines TRBV12-3 or TRBV12-4 with TRBJ2-5, with 12 bases identical to TRBD2. The CDR3 has 16 residues. Germline trimming cut 6 bases from V and 4 bases from J; bases unmatched to any gene: 9. CDR3 bases: TGTGCCAGCAGCGAGACTAGCGGGGGATACGCAGAGACCCAGTACTTC. It is translated as CASSETSGGYAETQYF.

This clonotype has a handful of counts. This rearrangement joins TRBV9 to TRBJ2-3; 10 bases line up with TRBD1. There are 16 residues in the CDR3. V lost 0 bases and J lost 5; bases outside the gene matches: 6. Germline assignment: CDR1 SGDLS and CDR2 YYNGEE. DNA for the CDR3: TGTGCCAGCAGCGTAGATTCCGGACAGGGGGGAGATACGCAGTATTTT. This gives the protein CASSVDSGQGGDTQYF.

Worth noting for this clonotype: Given a much more abundant clone one base away, this may be a read error. The chain joins TRBV20-1 to TRBJ2-5, with 8 bases fitting TRBD2. The V and J ends lost 5 bases and 11 bases, in that order; junction bases with no gene match: 10. The CDR3 is 12 amino acids. Germline V lookup: CDR1 DFQATT, CDR2 SNEGSKA (reference sequence). CDR3 nucleotides: TGCAGTGCTTTAGCGGGGAACAATGAGCAGTACTTC. Translated, it gives CSALAGNNEQYF.

The chain carries TRBV9 and TRBJ2-3; 13 bases align to TRBD2. The germline V gene has CDR1 SGDLS and CDR2 YYNGEE. The CDR3 is 15 residues long. Trimming took 4 bases from V and 5 from J; bases not matched to a gene: 4. In DNA form, the CDR3 reads TGTGCCAGCAGCCTCGGGACTAGCGGGATAGATACGCAGTATTTT. This gives the protein CASSLGTSGIDTQYF. Using reference TRBV9 and TRBJ2-3 for the parts outside the CDR3, the full variable domain is DSGVTQTPKHLITATGQRVTLRCSPRSGDLSVYWYQQSLDQGLQFLIQYYNGEERAKGNILERFSAQQFPDLHSELNLSSLELGDSALYFCASSLGTSGIDTQYFGPGTRLTVL.

In its sample, this clonotype was seen a few times. The junction shows a germline mismatch at one end, possibly a read error. V gene TRBV7-6 combines with J gene TRBJ1-2; D is ambiguous. This CDR3 contains 13 residues. Germline assignment: CDR1 SGHVS and CDR2 FNYEAQ. The CDR3 DNA reads TGTGCCAACAGCGTCAACAGCTTCTATGGCTACACCTTC. Protein sequence: CANSVNSFYGYTF.

The rearrangement uses TRBV4-3 and TRBJ2-3, with D unresolved. The CDR3 sequence is 17 residues long. Germline assignment: CDR1 LGHNA and CDR2 YSLEER. Trimming shortened V by 1 base and J by 0 bases, and 14 bases separated the two germline ends. CDR3 amino acids: CASSQVPTATSTDTQYF. CDR3 nucleotides: TGCGCCAGCAGCCAAGTGCCGACGGCGACTAGCACAGATACGCAGTATTTT.

The chain links TRBV5-1 to TRBJ2-1; no definite D call. V lost 3 bases, J lost 9 bases, and 10 bases lay in between. Germline lookup yields CDR1 SGHRS and CDR2 YFSETQ. The CDR3 is 12 amino acids. CDR3 nucleotide sequence: TGCGCCAGCAGCTCGCCCGGGCCTGAGCAGTTCTTC. Translation gives CASSSPGPEQFF.

Only one count was recorded for this clonotype. At one end, the junction sequence differs from germline, possibly due to a read error. The V gene is TRBV11-1, the J gene TRBJ2-7; 10 bases map to TRBD2. The germline CDR1 and CDR2 sequences are SGHAT and FQDESV (reference sequence). The CDR3 totals 16 residues. The CDR3 sequence: CAGSSLTSGNPYEQYF. The CDR3, as DNA: TGTGCCGGCAGCTCCCTAACTAGCGGGAACCCCTACGAGCAGTACTTC. Using reference TRBV11-1 and TRBJ2-7 for the parts outside the CDR3, the full variable domain is EAEVAQSPRYKITEKSQAVAFWCDPISGHATLYWYRQILGQGPELLVQFQDESVVDDSQLPKDRFSAERLKGVDSTLKIQPAELGDSAMYLCAGSSLTSGNPYEQYFGPGTRLTVT.

The genes are TRBV9 and TRBJ1-1; D call uncertain. This CDR3 spans 13 amino acids. V was clipped by 0 bases and J by 8 bases, with 11 bases between them. Germline V gene sequence: CDR1 SGDLS, CDR2 YYNGEE. The DNA of the CDR3 is TGTGCCAGCAGCGTAGGTTTGGGCAGCGAAGCTTTCTTT. It is translated as CASSVGLGSEAFF. The full variable domain, completed using reference TRBV9 and TRBJ1-1, is DSGVTQTPKHLITATGQRVTLRCSPRSGDLSVYWYQQSLDQGLQFLIQYYNGEERAKGNILERFSAQQFPDLHSELNLSSLELGDSALYFCASSVGLGSEAFFGQGTRLTVV.

This clonotype was seen a few times. The chain couples TRBV3-1 to TRBJ2-1; 10 bases align to TRBD2. Unmatched junction bases numbered 14, after V lost 6 bases and J lost 0 bases. Per the germline V gene, CDR1 is LGHDT and CDR2 is YNNKEL (reference sequence). This CDR3 is built from 19 residues. Here the CDR3 DNA reads TGTGCCAGCAGTGGTAGCGGGGGGCCCAACCCGAGCTCCTACAATGAGCAGTTCTTC. Protein sequence: CASSGSGGPNPSSYNEQFF.

This clonotype was recorded a few times. The gene calls are TRBV4-1 and TRBJ1-6, with D hard to call. The V gene's germline CDR1 is MGHRA and CDR2 YSYEKL. V was clipped by 7 bases and J by 1 base, with 11 bases between them. The CDR3 is made up of 15 amino acids. The CDR3 spells CASTLEESYNSPLHF. CDR3 coding DNA: TGCGCCAGCACCCTGGAGGAATCCTATAATTCACCCCTCCACTTT.

V gene TRBV6-5 combines with J gene TRBJ2-2; weak D call: TRBD1 (6 bases). The CDR3 contains 15 residues. Trimming took 8 bases from V and 7 from J, leaving 20 bases between them. The germline V gene has CDR1 MNHEY and CDR2 SVGAGI. The CDR3 nucleotides are TGTGCCAGCGCTCAGGGGCCCTTGGTGGTCGGGGAGCTGTTTTTT. Translating gives CASAQGPLVVGELFF.

The gene calls are TRBV7-2 and TRBJ2-5; perhaps TRBD2 as D (6 bases). The J call is uncertain, as TRBJ2-7 better fits the DNA end. The germline gives CDR1 SGHTA, CDR2 FQGNSA. The CDR3 has 13 amino acids. The CDR3 DNA sequence: TGTGCCAGCAACTTTGGGAGGTGCAACGAGCAGTACTTC. Protein product: CASNFGRCNEQYF.

This clonotype was found a few times. The chain is built from TRBV6-5 and TRBJ1-2; D gene uncertain. V lost 6 bases and J 0 bases, leaving 8 bases between the germline ends. The CDR3 is 13 amino acids. Germline V gene lookup returns CDR1 MNHEY and CDR2 SVGAGI. The CDR3 is CASSPVTNYGYTF. The CDR3 region has the DNA TGTGCCAGCAGCCCCGTTACTAACTATGGCTACACCTTC.

This clonotype has just a few counts. The chain carries TRBV24-1 and TRBJ2-1; D tentatively fits TRBD1 or TRBD2 (5 bases each). CDR1 KGHDR and CDR2 SFDVKD come from the germline V gene. The ends were cut back, 5 bases at V and 3 bases at J, with 13 bases in the middle. The CDR3 extends over 15 amino acids. The CDR3 region has the DNA TGTGCCACCAGTGTGGGGGACGGGATCTACAATGAGCAGTTCTTC. Amino acid sequence: CATSVGDGIYNEQFF.

The chain joins TRBV7-2 to TRBJ1-5; D might be TRBD1 (5 bases). Germline CDR1 and CDR2: SGHTA and FQGNSA. With 4 bases removed from V and 0 bases from J, the gap between germline ends came to 13 bases. The CDR3 runs 16 residues. Written as DNA, the CDR3 is TGTGCCAGCAGCTACACAGGAGTTTATAGCAATCAGCCCCAGCATTTT. The encoded protein is CASSYTGVYSNQPQHF.

V usage is TRBV28 and J usage is TRBJ2-4; 10 bases are shared with TRBD2. The CDR3 spans 18 residues. Germline trimming cut 0 bases from V and 0 bases from J; bases unmatched to any gene: 5. Germline assignment: CDR1 MDHEN and CDR2 SYDVKM. CDR3 protein: CASSLWASGSLAKNIQYF. CDR3 DNA sequence: TGTGCCAGCAGTTTATGGGCTAGCGGGAGTCTAGCCAAAAACATTCAGTACTTC.